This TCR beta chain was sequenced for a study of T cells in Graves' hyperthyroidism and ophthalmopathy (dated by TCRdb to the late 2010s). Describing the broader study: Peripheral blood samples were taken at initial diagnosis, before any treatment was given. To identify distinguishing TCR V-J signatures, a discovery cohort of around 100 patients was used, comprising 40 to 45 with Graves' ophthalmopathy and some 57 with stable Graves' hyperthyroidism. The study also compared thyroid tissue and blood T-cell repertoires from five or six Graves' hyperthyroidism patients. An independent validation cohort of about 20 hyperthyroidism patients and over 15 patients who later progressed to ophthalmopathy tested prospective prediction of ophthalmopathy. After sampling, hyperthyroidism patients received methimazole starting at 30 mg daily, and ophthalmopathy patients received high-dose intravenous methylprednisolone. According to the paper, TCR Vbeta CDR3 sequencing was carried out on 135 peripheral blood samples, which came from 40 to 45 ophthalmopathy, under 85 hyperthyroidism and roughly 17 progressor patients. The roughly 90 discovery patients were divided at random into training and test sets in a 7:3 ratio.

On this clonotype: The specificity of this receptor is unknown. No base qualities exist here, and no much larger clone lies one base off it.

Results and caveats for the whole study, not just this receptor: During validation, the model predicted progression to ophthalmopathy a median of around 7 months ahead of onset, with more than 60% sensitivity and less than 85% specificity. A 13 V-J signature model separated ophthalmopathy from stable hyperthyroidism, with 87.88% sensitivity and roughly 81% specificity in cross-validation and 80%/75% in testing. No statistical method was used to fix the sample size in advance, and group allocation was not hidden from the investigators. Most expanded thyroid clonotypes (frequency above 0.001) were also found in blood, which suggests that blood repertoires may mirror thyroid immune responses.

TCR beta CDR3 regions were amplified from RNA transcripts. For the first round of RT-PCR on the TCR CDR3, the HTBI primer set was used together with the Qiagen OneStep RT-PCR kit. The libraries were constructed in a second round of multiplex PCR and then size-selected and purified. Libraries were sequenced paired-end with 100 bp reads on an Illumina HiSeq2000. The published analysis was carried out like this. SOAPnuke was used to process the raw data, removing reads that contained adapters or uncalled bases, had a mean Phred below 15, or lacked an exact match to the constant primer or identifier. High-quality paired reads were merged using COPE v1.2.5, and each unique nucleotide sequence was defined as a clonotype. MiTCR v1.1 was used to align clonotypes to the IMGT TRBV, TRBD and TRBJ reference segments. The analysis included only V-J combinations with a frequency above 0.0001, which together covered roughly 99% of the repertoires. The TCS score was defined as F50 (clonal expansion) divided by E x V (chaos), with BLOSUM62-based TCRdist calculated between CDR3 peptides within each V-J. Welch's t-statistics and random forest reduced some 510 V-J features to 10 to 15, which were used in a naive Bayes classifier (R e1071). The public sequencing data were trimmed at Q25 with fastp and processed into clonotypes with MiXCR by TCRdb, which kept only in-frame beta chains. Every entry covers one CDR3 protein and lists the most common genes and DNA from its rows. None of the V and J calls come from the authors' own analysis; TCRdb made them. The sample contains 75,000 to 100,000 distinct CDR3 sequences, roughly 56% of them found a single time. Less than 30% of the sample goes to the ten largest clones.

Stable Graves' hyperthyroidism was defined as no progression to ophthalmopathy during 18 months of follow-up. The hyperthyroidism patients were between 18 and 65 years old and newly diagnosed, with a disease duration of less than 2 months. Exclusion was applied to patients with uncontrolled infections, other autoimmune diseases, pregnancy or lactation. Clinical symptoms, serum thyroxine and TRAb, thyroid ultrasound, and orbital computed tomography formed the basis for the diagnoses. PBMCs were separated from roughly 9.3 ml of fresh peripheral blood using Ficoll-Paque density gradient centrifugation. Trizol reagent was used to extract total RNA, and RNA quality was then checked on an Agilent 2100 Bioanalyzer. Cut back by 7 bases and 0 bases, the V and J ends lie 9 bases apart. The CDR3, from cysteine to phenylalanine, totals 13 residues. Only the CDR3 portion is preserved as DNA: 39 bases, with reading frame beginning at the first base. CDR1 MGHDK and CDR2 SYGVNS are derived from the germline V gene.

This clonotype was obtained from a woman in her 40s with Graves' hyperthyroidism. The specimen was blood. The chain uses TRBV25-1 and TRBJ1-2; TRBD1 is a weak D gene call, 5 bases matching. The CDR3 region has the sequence CASKDRPNYGYTF. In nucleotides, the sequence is TGTGCCAGCAAAGACAGACCTAACTATGGCTACACCTTC.